Below, 27 T cell receptor beta chains from the same sample are listed, as sequenced in a study of blood T cell repertoires in COVID-19 (dated by TCRdb to the early 2020s). Library method: the immunoSEQ multiplex PCR assay. The immuneACCESS repertoire file appears here via TCRdb, limited to in-frame rearrangements. These files lack a portion of the clones; in checked studies, under half of the deficit traces to unresolved V genes, and the cause of the others is not known. The sample contains about 220,000 clones, 82% of them found a single time. The ten largest account for 3% to 4% of the sample. Sequencing was done on a sample of PBMCs or T cells enriched from blood (not recorded which). These receptors were taken from a woman aged 55-70 years who had recovered from COVID-19.

This clone occurred once. The chain links TRBV6-6 to TRBJ2-1; 9 bases align to TRBD2. Germline trimming cut 5 bases from V and 3 bases from J; bases unmatched to any gene: 5. Germline V gene data show CDR1 as MNHNY and CDR2 as SVGAGI (reference sequence). The CDR3 runs to 15 residues. The CDR3 spells CASSRGTSFYNEQFF. For the CDR3, the DNA is TGTGCCAGCAGTAGGGGGACTAGCTTCTACAATGAGCAGTTCTTC.

This chain joins TRBV6-5 and TRBJ1-5; possible D gene TRBD1, 6 bases. V was shortened by 6 bases and J by 4 bases, with 13 bases between the two germline ends. Germline-derived CDR1 and CDR2 are MNHEY and SVGAGI. The CDR3 totals 14 residues. CDR3 in amino acids: CASRLDRWNQPQHF. The CDR3, as DNA: TGTGCCAGCAGACTGGACAGATGGAATCAGCCCCAGCATTTT.

The chain has TRBV3-1 (or the pseudogene TRBV3-2) and TRBJ1-2; D unclear. CDR1 and CDR2 (germline): LGHDT, YNNKEL (reference sequence). With 2 bases removed from V and 8 bases from J, the gap between germline ends came to 12 bases. This CDR3 is 13 amino acids long. For the CDR3, the DNA is TGTGCCAGCAGCCAACACAGAGCTATGGGCTACACCTTC. As protein: CASSQHRAMGYTF.

The J gene is TRBJ2-7, the V gene TRBV7-8; 9 bases line up with TRBD2. CDR1 and CDR2 from the germline V gene are SGHVS and FQNEAQ. The ends lost 4 bases at V and 1 base at J; junction bases unmatched: 14. This CDR3 has 18 amino acids. In DNA, the CDR3 is TGTGCCAGCAGCTCCCACAATTACCCGGGACTAGCATCCTACGAGCAGTACTTC. This gives the protein CASSSHNYPGLASYEQYF.

The chain links TRBV3-1 (or the pseudogene TRBV3-2) to TRBJ2-7; 13 nucleotides align to TRBD2. Germline V CDR1 and CDR2: LGHDT, YNNKEL (reference sequence). With V trimmed by 1 base and J by 6 bases, 6 bases remained unmatched. This CDR3 region has 16 residues. The CDR3 is CASSQGGTSGASEQYF. In DNA, the CDR3 is TGTGCCAGCAGCCAAGGGGGGACTAGCGGGGCCAGCGAGCAGTACTTC.

Of note for this clone: Other nucleotide sequences from this sample produce the same CDR3. V gene TRBV7-9 combines with J gene TRBJ2-1; possible D gene TRBD2, 6 bases. The length of the CDR3 is 15 residues. Trimming left V 0 bases short and J 0 bases short, with 6 bases between. The germline gives CDR1 SEHNR, CDR2 FQNEAQ (reference sequence). CDR3 in DNA: TGTGCCAGCAGCTTAGCCGGGAGCTCCTACAATGAGCAGTTCTTC. Amino acids: CASSLAGSSYNEQFF.

The sample holds a few counts of this clone. The J gene is TRBJ1-2, the V gene TRBV6-5; D call uncertain. The CDR3 runs 13 residues. Per germline, CDR1 MNHEY and CDR2 SVGAGI. The V end lost 2 bases, the J end lost 4 bases, and 8 bases lay between the germline ends. The CDR3 loop reads CASSYPGSYGYTF. CDR3 DNA sequence: TGTGCCAGCAGTTACCCCGGGTCCTATGGCTACACCTTC.

The CDR3 here is CASSQTRQEAETQYF. CDR3 DNA: TGCGCCAGCAGCCAAACAAGACAGGAGGCAGAGACCCAGTACTTC. The V and J genes are TRBV4-3 and TRBJ2-5; possible D gene TRBD1, 6 bases. Trimming took 2 bases from V and 4 from J, leaving 14 bases between them. Germline values: CDR1 LGHNA, CDR2 YSLEER. The CDR3 consists of 15 residues.

This clone was detected once. The CDR3 spells CATSDLGSGGAVNTEAFF. CDR3 nucleotide sequence: TGTGCCACCAGTGATTTGGGGTCGGGAGGGGCCGTGAACACTGAAGCTTTCTTT. V usage is TRBV24-1 and J usage is TRBJ1-1; TRBD1 is a possible D gene (5 bases). The CDR3 has 18 amino acids. Germline values: CDR1 KGHDR, CDR2 SFDVKD. The V end lost 0 bases, the J end lost 0 bases, and 16 bases lay between the germline ends.

The J gene is TRBJ1-1, the V gene TRBV19, with D uncertain. Germline V gene lookup returns CDR1 LNHDA and CDR2 SQIVND (reference sequence). The V gene lost 3 bases and the J gene lost 1 base, with 12 bases spanning the gap. CDR3 length: 15 residues. The CDR3 here is CASSMTSLANTEAFF. The CDR3 nucleotides are TGTGCCAGTAGTATGACATCCCTAGCGAACACTGAAGCTTTCTTT.

The genes are TRBV7-2 and TRBJ2-7, with 8 bases that match TRBD2. CDR1 and CDR2 (germline): SGHTA, FQGNSA. The CDR3 loop spans 15 amino acids. V dropped 4 bases and J dropped 2; count of bases not matched to a gene: 7. The CDR3 sequence: CASSSRRGGTYEQYF. As DNA, the CDR3 is TGTGCCAGCAGCTCCCGCCGGGGGGGGACCTACGAGCAGTACTTC.

The chain links TRBV11-3 to TRBJ2-7, with 7 bases aligning to TRBD1. The CDR3 covers 14 residues. V was pared by 5 bases and J by 3 bases, with 7 bases of the junction left unmatched. Germline values: CDR1 SGHNT, CDR2 YENEEA. The CDR3 here is CASSPRQGNYEQYF. CDR3 nucleotides: TGTGCCAGCAGCCCCCGACAGGGCAACTACGAGCAGTACTTC.

The rearrangement joins TRBV11-2 to TRBJ2-3, with D maybe TRBD2 (5 bases). This CDR3 is built from 16 residues. The germline V gene has CDR1 SGHAT and CDR2 FQNNGV. V was shortened by 0 bases and J by 0 bases, with 10 bases between the two germline ends. The DNA of the CDR3 is TGTGCCAGCAGCTTAGATTTCGGCGGGAGCACAGATACGCAGTATTTT. This encodes CASSLDFGGSTDTQYF.

The chain joins TRBV19 to TRBJ1-1; the D gene is possibly TRBD1 (6 bases). The germline V gene has CDR1 LNHDA and CDR2 SQIVND (reference sequence). This CDR3 spans 14 amino acids. The ends were cut back, 5 bases at V and 0 bases at J, with 10 bases in the middle. The CDR3 protein is CASSSGQLNTEAFF. The CDR3 DNA sequence: TGTGCCAGTAGTTCCGGACAGCTGAACACTGAAGCTTTCTTT.

This chain links TRBV11-2 with TRBJ2-7; D perhaps matches TRBD2 (7 bases). The CDR3 has 15 residues. Germline V gene lookup returns CDR1 SGHAT and CDR2 FQNNGV. Trimming removed 5 bases from V and 2 bases from J, with 16 bases in between. The chain's CDR3 is CASSAGGTKPYEQYF. The CDR3 DNA is TGTGCCAGCAGCGCCGGGGGGACAAAACCCTACGAGCAGTACTTC. The whole variable domain, filled in from reference TRBV11-2 and TRBJ2-7, reads EAGVAQSPRYKIIEKRQSVAFWCNPISGHATLYWYQQILGQGPKLLIQFQNNGVVDDSQLPKDRFSAERLKGVDSTLKIQPAKLEDSAVYLCASSAGGTKPYEQYFGPGTRLTVT.

This clone appeared a few times. The rearrangement links TRBV19 to TRBJ1-2; D is undetermined. Trimming cost V 2 bases and J 11 bases, with 18 bases left between them. CDR1 is LNHDA, CDR2 SQIVND, per germline (reference sequence). The CDR3 has 14 amino acids. The CDR3 region is CASSISRELAQYTF. In nucleotides, the CDR3 is TGTGCCAGTAGTATATCCCGGGAACTGGCTCAATACACCTTC.

The chain employs TRBV7-2 and TRBJ2-1; possibly TRBD1 for D (6 bases). Trimming left V 1 base short and J 2 bases short, with 9 bases between. The CDR3 length is 15 residues. Germline V gives CDR1 SGHTA, CDR2 FQGNSA. In DNA, the CDR3 is TGTGCCAGCAGCTTAGTGAAGGGGGCCTACAATGAGCAGTTCTTC. Amino acid sequence: CASSLVKGAYNEQFF.

The genes are TRBV29-1 and TRBJ1-2, with 10 bases fitting TRBD1. Germline V gene lookup returns CDR1 SQVTM and CDR2 ANQGSEA. The CDR3 extends over 15 amino acids. After removal of 4 bases from V and 3 bases from J, the junction contained 8 bases not matched to a gene. CDR3 in amino acids: CSVVGDRGIYYGYTF. The DNA of the CDR3 is TGCAGCGTTGTCGGGGACAGGGGCATCTACTATGGCTACACCTTC.

This chain joins TRBV19 and TRBJ1-1; 9 nucleotides agree with TRBD1. The CDR3 has 15 amino acids. The J segment lost 1 base and the V segment lost 9 bases, leaving 9 bases of the junction unmatched. CDR1 and CDR2 (germline): LNHDA, SQIVND (reference sequence). CDR3 amino acids: CASTRDRVSNTEAFF. CDR3 bases: TGTGCCAGCACCCGGGACAGGGTCTCGAACACTGAAGCTTTCTTT.

The V call is TRBV6-5, the J call TRBJ1-2; 7 nucleotides align to TRBD1. This CDR3 has 15 residues. Germline assignment: CDR1 MNHEY and CDR2 SVGAGI. The J segment lost 7 bases and the V segment lost 5 bases, leaving 13 bases of the junction unmatched. This chain's CDR3 is CASSPRQGLGAGYTF. CDR3 DNA: TGTGCCAGCAGTCCCAGACAGGGTTTGGGGGCTGGCTACACCTTC.

The chain links TRBV9 to TRBJ1-1; 11 nucleotides match TRBD1. CDR1 is SGDLS and CDR2 is YYNGEE in the germline V gene. V trimming: 0 bases; J trimming: 4 bases; junction bases outside the gene matches: 2. The CDR3 spans 15 residues. The CDR3 protein is CASSVEGTGGTEAFF. CDR3 DNA sequence: TGTGCCAGCAGCGTAGAAGGGACAGGGGGCACTGAAGCTTTCTTT.

The J gene is TRBJ1-6, the V gene TRBV7-2; 8 bases fit TRBD1. The CDR3 consists of 15 residues. Germline values: CDR1 SGHTA, CDR2 FQGNSA. Trimming took 3 bases from V and 5 from J; bases not matched to a gene: 3. The CDR3 DNA reads as TGTGCCAGCAGCTTTCGGACAGGGAATAATTCACCCCTCCACTTT. This gives the protein CASSFRTGNNSPLHF.

This chain uses TRBV27 with TRBJ1-5, with unresolved D. CDR3 length equals 12 residues. Germline CDR1 reads MNHEY; CDR2 reads SMNVEV (reference sequence). V was pared by 4 bases and J by 4 bases, with 5 bases between. DNA of the CDR3: TGTGCCAGCAGTTCTTTTAATCAGCCCCAGCATTTT. Its protein product is CASSSFNQPQHF.

The CDR3 loop is CASSLIHRLPYGYTF. Here the CDR3 DNA reads TGTGCCAGCAGCTTAATTCATAGACTTCCATATGGCTACACCTTC. The V gene is TRBV5-6, the J gene TRBJ1-2; no clear D gene. The CDR3 loop spans 15 amino acids. V lost 2 bases to trimming and J lost 5 bases, with 16 bases between them. From germline, CDR1 is SGHDT and CDR2 YYEEEE.

The gene calls are TRBV19 and TRBJ1-4, with TRBD1 matching 9 bases. Germline CDR1 LNHDA, CDR2 SQIVND (reference sequence). CDR3 length equals 14 residues. The J segment lost 5 bases and the V segment lost 5 bases, leaving 3 bases of the junction unmatched. CDR3 coding DNA: TGTGCCAGTAGTGTGGGACAGGGAAATGAAAAACTGTTTTTT. Residues: CASSVGQGNEKLFF.

The chain uses TRBV19 and TRBJ2-2, with D tentatively TRBD1 (6 bases). The CDR3 is made up of 14 amino acids. V lost 10 bases, J lost 3 bases, and 15 bases lay in between. Germline V gene data show CDR1 as LNHDA and CDR2 as SQIVND (reference sequence). CDR3 bases: TGTGCCACCTTAGACAGGACTTACACCGGGGAGCTGTTTTTT. It codes for CATLDRTYTGELFF.

The count of this clone is one. The CDR3 here is CAWSETGGPVTEAFF. The CDR3 DNA is TGTGCCTGGAGTGAAACAGGGGGTCCCGTTACTGAAGCTTTCTTT. The rearrangement links TRBV30 to TRBJ1-1, with 8 bases aligning to TRBD1. Per the germline V gene, CDR1 is GTSNPN and CDR2 is SVGIG (reference sequence). The CDR3 has 15 amino acids. V shed 1 base, J shed 5 bases, and the junction held 9 bases outside the gene matches.